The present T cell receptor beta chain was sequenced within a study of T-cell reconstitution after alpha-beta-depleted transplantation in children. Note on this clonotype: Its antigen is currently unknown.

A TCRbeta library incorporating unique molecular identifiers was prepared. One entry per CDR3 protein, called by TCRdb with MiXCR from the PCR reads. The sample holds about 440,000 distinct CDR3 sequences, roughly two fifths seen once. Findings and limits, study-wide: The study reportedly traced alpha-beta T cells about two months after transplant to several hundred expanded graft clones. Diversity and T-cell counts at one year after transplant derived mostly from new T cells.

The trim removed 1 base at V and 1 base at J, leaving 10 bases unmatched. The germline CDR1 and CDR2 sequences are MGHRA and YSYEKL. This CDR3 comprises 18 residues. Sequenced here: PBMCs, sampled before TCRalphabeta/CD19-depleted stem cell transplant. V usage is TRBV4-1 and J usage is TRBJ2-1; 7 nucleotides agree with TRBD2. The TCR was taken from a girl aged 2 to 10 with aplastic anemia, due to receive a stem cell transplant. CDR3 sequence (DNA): TGCGCCAGCAGCCAAGGCTCTAGCGGTCCTGGGTCCTACAATGAGCAGTTCTTC. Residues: CASSQGSSGPGSYNEQFF.